The sample holds a few counts of the clone carrying this TCR beta chain. Its antigen remains unknown. The CDR3 is made up of 11 amino acids. The V gene's germline CDR1 is KGHDR and CDR2 SFDVKD. The V end lost 5 bases, the J end lost 6 bases, and 4 bases lay between the germline ends. The data were obtained in a study of identical twins. Study outcomes and limitations: Within monozygotic twins, out-of-frame TCR alpha sharing was underestimated by the models.

MiXCR, run by TCRdb on the 5' RACE reads, gives a single entry per CDR3 protein. This sample carries 350,000 to 400,000 distinct CDR3 sequences, roughly 10% of them seen once, and the ten largest clones take under 10%. This chain links TRBV24-1 with TRBJ1-5, with D unresolved. The sequencing sample was made of naive T cells sorted from blood. The TCR was taken from a woman aged 45-59 years in good health. CDR3 DNA: TGTGCCACCAGTGTGCCTCAGCCCCAGCATTTT. Amino acid sequence: CATSVPQPQHF.